The 24 T cell receptor beta chains given below trace back to one sample, sequenced in a study of cytomegalovirus exposure and HLA in healthy donors. 13 Jbeta primers and 60 Vbeta primers were used for the PCR. Measured with immunoSEQ multiplex PCR; TCRdb has only the in-frame clones, and not every one. This table has around 130,000 clones, over 60% appearing once. Sequenced sample: PBMCs. These receptors were obtained from a human donor in good health.

The chain combines TRBV28 with TRBJ1-6; TRBD1 matches at 10 bases. The J segment lost 9 bases and the V segment lost 6 bases, leaving 8 bases of the junction unmatched. Germline values: CDR1 MDHEN, CDR2 SYDVKM. This CDR3 is built from 15 residues. CDR3 region: CASRPGRQGASPLHF. The CDR3, as DNA: TGTGCCAGCAGGCCCGGGAGACAGGGGGCTTCACCCCTCCACTTT.

The genes are TRBV28 and TRBJ1-2; D may be TRBD1 (6 bases). V gave up 2 bases and J gave up 8 bases, with 24 bases separating them. The CDR3 length is 17 residues. Germline V gene sequence: CDR1 MDHEN, CDR2 SYDVKM. Here the CDR3 reads CASSLALPPGEKWGYTF. CDR3 in DNA: TGTGCCAGCAGTTTAGCCTTACCTCCAGGGGAGAAGTGGGGCTACACCTTC.

The V call is TRBV5-1, the J call TRBJ1-1; tentatively, D is TRBD1 (5 bases). V lost 0 bases to trimming and J lost 4 bases, with 13 bases between them. Per germline, CDR1 SGHRS and CDR2 YFSETQ. The CDR3 loop spans 15 amino acids. The DNA of the CDR3 is TGCGCCAGCAGCTTGGCCGTTATCGGGGGCACTGAAGCTTTCTTT. As protein: CASSLAVIGGTEAFF.

The genes are TRBV25-1 and TRBJ1-1; the D gene is possibly TRBD1 (5 bases). The V end was cut by 8 bases, the J end by 5 bases, with 15 bases between. CDR1 and CDR2 from the germline V gene are MGHDK and SYGVNS. The CDR3 has 13 amino acids. Here the CDR3 reads CASRPGGGTEAFF. The CDR3 DNA follows: TGTGCCAGCCGCCCCGGGGGGGGGACTGAAGCTTTCTTT.

The V call is TRBV9, the J call TRBJ2-7, with 9 bases that match TRBD2. Trimming at V came to 0 bases and at J to 6 bases, leaving 10 bases not matched to a gene. Germline-derived CDR1 and CDR2 are SGDLS and YYNGEE. This CDR3 contains 16 residues. CDR3 residues: CASSVASGTSFSEQYF. DNA of the CDR3: TGTGCCAGCAGCGTAGCTTCCGGGACTAGCTTCAGCGAGCAGTACTTC.

This clone was seen more than once but under ten times. This chain joins TRBV6-6 and TRBJ2-5, with D perhaps TRBD2 (6 bases). Trimming stripped 8 bases from V and 9 bases from J, with 7 bases between. The germline gives CDR1 MNHNY, CDR2 SVGAGI (reference sequence). This CDR3 is 9 amino acids long. In DNA, the CDR3 is TGTGCCAGCGGAGGGGCCCAGTACTTC. Its translation: CASGGAQYF.

The chain employs TRBV7-2 and TRBJ2-5; D not certain. Germline V gene data show CDR1 as SGHTA and CDR2 as FQGNSA. The ends were cut back, 4 bases at V and 4 bases at J, with 7 bases in the middle. The CDR3 has 12 residues. This CDR3 is CASSSSRETQYF. CDR3 DNA: TGTGCCAGCAGCTCTAGTAGAGAGACCCAGTACTTC.

The CDR3 bases are TGTGCCGGAGAGCGGGGGGGTGGCGAGCAGTACTTC. Residues: CAGERGGGEQYF. The V and J genes are TRBV9 and TRBJ2-5; TRBD2 aligns across 10 bases. The J call is uncertain, as TRBJ2-7 better fits the DNA end. CDR3 length equals 12 residues. Germline V lookup: CDR1 SGDLS, CDR2 YYNGEE.

This clone was found once. CDR3 region: CASSWGQGYGNTIYF. The CDR3 DNA is TGTGCCAGCAGCTGGGGACAGGGATATGGAAACACCATATATTTT. The rearrangement uses TRBV7-2 and TRBJ1-3; 9 bases are shared with TRBD1. From germline, CDR1 is SGHTA and CDR2 FQGNSA. Trimming cost V 4 bases and J 3 bases; bases outside gene matches: 4. The CDR3 loop spans 15 amino acids.

This clone was observed a few times. One end of the junction is discordant with germline, which a read error may explain. The rearrangement uses TRBV5-1 and TRBJ1-6; TRBD1 matches 8 bases. The CDR3 runs 14 residues. CDR1 and CDR2 from the germline V gene are SGHRS and YFSETQ. The CDR3 nucleotides read TGTGCCAGCAGCTTCCGGGACAGGAAATCACCCCTCCACTTT. It is translated as CASSFRDRKSPLHF.

The rearrangement uses TRBV28 and TRBJ2-1, with TRBD2 matching 9 bases. The ends lost 6 bases at V and 2 bases at J; junction bases unmatched: 5. CDR1 is MDHEN, CDR2 SYDVKM, per germline. The CDR3 runs to 15 residues. This chain's CDR3 is CASRLTSGPYNEQFF. The CDR3 coding sequence is TGTGCCAGCAGGCTTACTAGCGGGCCCTACAATGAGCAGTTCTTC.

The chain has TRBV19 and TRBJ1-2, with TRBD1 matching over 8 bases. The CDR3 spans 13 residues. The germline CDR1 and CDR2 sequences are LNHDA and SQIVND (reference sequence). With V trimmed by 8 bases and J by 5 bases, 7 bases remained unmatched. The CDR3 bases are TGTGCCAGTTCCCAGGGGGCTCGGTATGGCTACACCTTC. The encoded protein is CASSQGARYGYTF.

CDR3 nucleotide sequence: TGTGCCAGCAGCACCCGCCAAGGGACTGGGAATGTCTACAATGAGCAGTTCTTC. It is translated as CASSTRQGTGNVYNEQFF. The rearrangement links TRBV4-2 to TRBJ2-1; a weak D match, TRBD2 (6 bases). V gave up 5 bases and J gave up 3 bases, with 23 bases separating them. The CDR3 has 18 residues. CDR1 LGHNA and CDR2 YNFKEQ come from the germline V gene.

This clone was counted once. V is TRBV5-4 and J is TRBJ2-1, with 10 bases identical to TRBD2. Germline V CDR1 and CDR2: SGHNT, YYREEE (reference sequence). CDR3 length: 14 residues. Losses at the gene ends were 1 base for V and 6 bases for J; bases not matched to a gene: 1. The CDR3 DNA reads as TGTGCCAGCAGCTTGAGCGGGAGGGGCAATGAGCAGTTCTTC. It translates to CASSLSGRGNEQFF.

This chain connects TRBV7-2 to TRBJ2-1, with no clear D. Trimming left V 3 bases short and J 5 bases short, with 11 bases between. The CDR3 length is 14 residues. Germline V gene data show CDR1 as SGHTA and CDR2 as FQGNSA. CDR3 DNA sequence: TGTGCCAGCAGCTTGTGGGTAGCTAACAATGAGCAGTTCTTC. Protein sequence: CASSLWVANNEQFF.

The gene calls are TRBV30 and TRBJ1-2; no firm D call. Per germline, CDR1 GTSNPN and CDR2 SVGIG (reference sequence). The CDR3 runs 14 residues. The V end was cut by 0 bases, the J end by 0 bases, with 8 bases between. In DNA form, the CDR3 reads TGTGCCTGGAGTGTACAGCCCCCTAACTATGGCTACACCTTC. Amino acid sequence: CAWSVQPPNYGYTF. The variable domain in full, completed from reference TRBV30 and TRBJ1-2, reads SQTIHQWPATLVQPVGSPLSLECTVEGTSNPNLYWYRQAAGRGLQLLFYSVGIGQISSEVPQNLSASRPQDRQFILSSKKLLLSDSGFYLCAWSVQPPNYGYTFGSGTRLTVV.

The rearrangement joins TRBV19 to TRBJ1-2, with 8 bases fitting TRBD1. With 5 bases clipped from V and 4 bases from J, the junction kept 3 bases outside the gene matches. The V gene's germline CDR1 is LNHDA and CDR2 SQIVND (reference sequence). There are 13 residues in the CDR3. Here the CDR3 DNA reads TGTGCCAGTAGTCCCGGACAGGGCTATGGCTACACCTTC. Its translation: CASSPGQGYGYTF.

In its sample, this clone was seen once. This chain uses TRBV7-8 with TRBJ1-2; 12 nucleotides match TRBD1. The CDR3 spans 17 residues. From germline, CDR1 is SGHVS and CDR2 FQNEAQ. J gave up 0 bases and V 5 bases, and 7 bases lay outside the gene matches. CDR3 in amino acids: CASSRGTGGASNYGYTF. CDR3 nucleotides: TGTGCCAGCAGCAGAGGGACAGGGGGCGCGTCTAACTATGGCTACACCTTC.

The genes are TRBV2 and TRBJ2-5, with D possibly being TRBD1 (5 bases). Germline V lookup: CDR1 SNHLY, CDR2 FYNNEI. Trimming left V 6 bases short and J 5 bases short, with 13 bases between. The CDR3 consists of 13 residues. Here the CDR3 reads CASRAQGWETQYF. In nucleotides, the CDR3 is TGTGCCAGCAGGGCGCAGGGTTGGGAGACCCAGTACTTC.

Remarks on this clone: The CDR3 does not end in the conserved phenylalanine or tryptophan, so this is likely a read error. The limits of the CDR3 on the DNA are not certain, so only TCRdb's listed CDR3 is given. The V gene is TRBV2, the J gene TRBJ2-7; no check of the table's D call, TRBD1, against the DNA was made. 10 amino acids form the CDR3, both terminal residues included. CDR1 is SNHLY and CDR2 is FYNNEI in the germline V gene. The CDR3 sequence: CASRGGQGKL.

The V gene is TRBV19, the J gene TRBJ2-2; weak D call: TRBD1 (5 bases). This CDR3 has 15 amino acids. Looked up from germline, CDR1 is LNHDA and CDR2 is SQIVND (reference sequence). V gave up 7 bases and J gave up 0 bases, with 12 bases separating them. CDR3 bases: TGTGCCAGTAACCCGACAGTCTCGAACACCGGGGAGCTGTTTTTT. It is translated as CASNPTVSNTGELFF. Supplemented by reference TRBV19 and TRBJ2-2, the full variable domain reads DGGITQSPKYLFRKEGQNVTLSCEQNLNHDAMYWYRQDPGQGLRLIYYSQIVNDFQKGDIAEGYSVSREKKESFPLTVTSAQKNPTAFYLCASNPTVSNTGELFFGEGSRLTVL.

This chain joins TRBV7-8 and TRBJ2-3, with TRBD2 as a possible D gene (6 bases). The CDR3 has 15 amino acids. The V end lost 11 bases, the J end lost 2 bases, and 20 bases lay between the germline ends. In germline, CDR1 is SGHVS, CDR2 FQNEAQ. The CDR3 bases are TGTGCCTCAGGCGCTCCGGGACTCGACACAGATACGCAGTATTTT. Its translation is CASGAPGLDTDTQYF.

J is TRBJ1-5 and V is TRBV18, with TRBD1 matching 7 bases. The CDR3 has 14 residues. CDR1 is KGHSH, CDR2 LQKENI, per germline. The J segment lost 1 base and the V segment lost 5 bases, leaving 2 bases of the junction unmatched. The CDR3 region is CASSEDRSNQPQHF. The CDR3 DNA sequence: TGTGCCAGCTCAGAGGACAGGAGCAATCAGCCCCAGCATTTT.

The chain couples TRBV5-4 to TRBJ2-1; 7 bases map to TRBD2. There are 15 residues in the CDR3. Trimming removed 0 bases from V and 6 bases from J; junction bases left unmatched: 6. CDR1 and CDR2 (germline): SGHNT, YYREEE (reference sequence). CDR3 amino acids: CASSLASGLGNEQFF. In DNA form, the CDR3 reads TGTGCCAGCAGCTTGGCTAGCGGTCTGGGCAATGAGCAGTTCTTC. Supplemented by reference TRBV5-4 and TRBJ2-1, the full variable domain reads ETGVTQSPTHLIKTRGQQVTLRCSSQSGHNTVSWYQQALGQGPQFIFQYYREEENGRGNFPPRFSGLQFPNYSSELNVNALELDDSALYLCASSLASGLGNEQFFGPGTRLTVL.